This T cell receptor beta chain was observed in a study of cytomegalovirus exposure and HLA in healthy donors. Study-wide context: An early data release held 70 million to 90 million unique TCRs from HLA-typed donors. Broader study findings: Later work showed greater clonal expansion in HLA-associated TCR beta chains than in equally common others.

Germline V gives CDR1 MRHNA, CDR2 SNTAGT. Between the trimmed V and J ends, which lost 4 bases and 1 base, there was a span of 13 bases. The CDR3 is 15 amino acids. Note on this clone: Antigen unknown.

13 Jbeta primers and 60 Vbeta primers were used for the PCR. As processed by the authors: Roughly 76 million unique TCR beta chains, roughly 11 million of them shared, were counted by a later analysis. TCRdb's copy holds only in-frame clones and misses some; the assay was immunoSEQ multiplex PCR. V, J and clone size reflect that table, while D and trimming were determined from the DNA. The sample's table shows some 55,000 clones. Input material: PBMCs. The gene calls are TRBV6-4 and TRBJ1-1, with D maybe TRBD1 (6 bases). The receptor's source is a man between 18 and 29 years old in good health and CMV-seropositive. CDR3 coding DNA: TGTGCCAGCAGTGTTTATACAGGGCCGAACACTGAAGCTTTCTTT. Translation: CASSVYTGPNTEAFF.